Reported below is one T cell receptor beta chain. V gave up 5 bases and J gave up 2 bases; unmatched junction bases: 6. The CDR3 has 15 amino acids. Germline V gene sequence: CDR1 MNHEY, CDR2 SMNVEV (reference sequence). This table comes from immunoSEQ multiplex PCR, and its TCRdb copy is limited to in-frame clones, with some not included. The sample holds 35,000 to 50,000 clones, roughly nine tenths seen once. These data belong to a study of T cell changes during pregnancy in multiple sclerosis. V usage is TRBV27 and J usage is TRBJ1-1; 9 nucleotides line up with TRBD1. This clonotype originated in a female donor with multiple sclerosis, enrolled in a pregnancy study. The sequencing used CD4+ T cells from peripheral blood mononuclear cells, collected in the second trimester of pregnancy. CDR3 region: CASSSRDRANTEAFF. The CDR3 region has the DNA TGTGCCAGCAGTAGTAGGGACAGGGCCAACACTGAAGCTTTCTTT.